This TCR beta chain was identified during a study of T cells after somatic rescue of genetic block. V was clipped by 2 bases and J by 4 bases; unmatched bases: 20. CDR1 SGHDN and CDR2 FVKESK come from the germline V gene. The CDR3 has 19 amino acids. Generated by immunoSEQ multiplex PCR, the TCRdb table keeps only in-frame clones and is missing some. This sample has about 67,000 clones; about 92% occur once, and the top ten carry approximately 3%. This sequence originates from a man aged 40-55 years. Sequenced input: peripheral blood mononuclear cells (PBMCs). The V call is TRBV14, the J call TRBJ2-7; 7 bases are a match to TRBD2. CDR3 DNA: TGTGCCAGCAGCCAAAAATACCCTCCGTCGGGCGGGGGATCGTACGAGCAGTACTTC. Amino acid sequence: CASSQKYPPSGGGSYEQYF.